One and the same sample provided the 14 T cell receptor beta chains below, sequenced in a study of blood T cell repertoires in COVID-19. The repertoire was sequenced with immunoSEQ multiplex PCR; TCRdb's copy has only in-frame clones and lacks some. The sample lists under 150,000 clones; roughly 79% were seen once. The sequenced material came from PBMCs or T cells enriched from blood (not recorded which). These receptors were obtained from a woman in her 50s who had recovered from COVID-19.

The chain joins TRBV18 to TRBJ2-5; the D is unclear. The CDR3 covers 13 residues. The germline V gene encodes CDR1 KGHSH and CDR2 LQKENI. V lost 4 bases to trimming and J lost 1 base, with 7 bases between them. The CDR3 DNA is TGTGCCAGCTCACAGCTCCTCCAAGAGACCCAGTACTTC. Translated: CASSQLLQETQYF.

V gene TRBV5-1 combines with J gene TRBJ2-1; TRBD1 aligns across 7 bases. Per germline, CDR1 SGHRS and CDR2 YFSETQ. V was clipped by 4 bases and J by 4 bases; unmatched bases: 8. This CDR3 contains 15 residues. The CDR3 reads CASSQGQTRYNEQFF. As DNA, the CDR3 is TGCGCCAGCAGCCAGGGACAGACAAGATACAATGAGCAGTTCTTC.

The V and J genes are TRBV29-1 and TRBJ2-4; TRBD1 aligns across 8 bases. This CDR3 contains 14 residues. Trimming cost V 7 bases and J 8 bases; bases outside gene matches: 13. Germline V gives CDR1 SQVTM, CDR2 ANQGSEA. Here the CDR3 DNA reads TGCAGCGGAGGTTCAGGGGGCTATCGGGACATTCAGTACTTC. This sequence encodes CSGGSGGYRDIQYF.

CDR3 loop: CASSLAGMNTEAFF. CDR3 nucleotide sequence: TGCGCCAGCAGCTTAGCAGGGATGAACACTGAAGCTTTCTTT. The J gene is TRBJ1-1, the V gene TRBV5-1; perhaps TRBD1 as D (5 bases). Between the trimmed V and J ends, which lost 2 bases and 0 bases, there was a span of 8 bases. The CDR3 has 14 residues. Germline V gene sequence: CDR1 SGHRS, CDR2 YFSETQ.

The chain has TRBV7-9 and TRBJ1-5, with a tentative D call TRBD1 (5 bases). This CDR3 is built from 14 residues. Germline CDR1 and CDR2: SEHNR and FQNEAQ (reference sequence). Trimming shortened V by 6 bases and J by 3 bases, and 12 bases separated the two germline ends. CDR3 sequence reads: CASSTGGSNQPQHF. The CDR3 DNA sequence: TGTGCCAGCAGTACGGGGGGATCCAATCAGCCCCAGCATTTT.

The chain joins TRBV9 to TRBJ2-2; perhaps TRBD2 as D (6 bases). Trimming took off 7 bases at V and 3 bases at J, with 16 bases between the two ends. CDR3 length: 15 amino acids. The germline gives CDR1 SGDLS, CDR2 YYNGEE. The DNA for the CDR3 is TGTGCCAGCTCCGACGGAGGGCGGCACACCGGGGAGCTGTTTTTT. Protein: CASSDGGRHTGELFF.

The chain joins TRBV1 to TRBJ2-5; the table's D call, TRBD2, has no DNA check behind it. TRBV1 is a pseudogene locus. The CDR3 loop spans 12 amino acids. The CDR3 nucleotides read TGCACCAATAGCTCGGGAGTAGAGACCCAGTACTTC. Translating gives CTNSSGVETQYF.

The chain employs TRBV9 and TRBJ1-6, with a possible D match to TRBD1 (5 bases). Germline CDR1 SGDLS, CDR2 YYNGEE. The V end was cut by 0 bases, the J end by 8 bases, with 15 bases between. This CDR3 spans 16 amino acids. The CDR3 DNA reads TGTGCCAGCAGCGTAGGATGGGGGGAGGAGTATTCACCCCTCCACTTT. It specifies CASSVGWGEEYSPLHF.

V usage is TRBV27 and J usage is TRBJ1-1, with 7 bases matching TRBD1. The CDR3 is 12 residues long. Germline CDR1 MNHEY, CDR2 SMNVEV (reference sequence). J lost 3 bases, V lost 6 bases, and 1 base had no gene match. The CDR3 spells CASRTGHTEAFF. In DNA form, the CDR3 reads TGTGCCAGCAGGACAGGGCACACTGAAGCTTTCTTT.

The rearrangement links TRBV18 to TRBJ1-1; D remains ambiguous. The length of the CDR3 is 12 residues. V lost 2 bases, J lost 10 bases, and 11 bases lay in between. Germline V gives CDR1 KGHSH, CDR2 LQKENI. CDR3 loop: CASSPSVERAFF. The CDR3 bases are TGTGCCAGCTCACCAAGCGTGGAGAGAGCTTTCTTT.

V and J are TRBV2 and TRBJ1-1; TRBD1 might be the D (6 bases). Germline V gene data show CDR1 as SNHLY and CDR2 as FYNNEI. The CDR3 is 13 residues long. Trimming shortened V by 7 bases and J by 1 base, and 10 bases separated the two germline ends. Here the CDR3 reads CASISDRNTEAFF. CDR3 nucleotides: TGTGCCAGCATCTCGGACAGGAACACTGAAGCTTTCTTT. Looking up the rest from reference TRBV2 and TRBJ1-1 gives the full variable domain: EPEVTQTPSHQVTQMGQEVILRCVPISNHLYFYWYRQILGQKVEFLVSFYNNEISEKSEIFDDQFSVERPDGSNFTLKIRSTKLEDSAMYFCASISDRNTEAFFGQGTRLTVV.

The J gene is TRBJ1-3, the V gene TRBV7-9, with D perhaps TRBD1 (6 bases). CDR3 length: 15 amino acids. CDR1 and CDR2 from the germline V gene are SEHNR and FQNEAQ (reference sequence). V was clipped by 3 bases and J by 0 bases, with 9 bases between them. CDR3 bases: TGTGCCAGCAGCTTGGGGGCCAGCTCTGGAAACACCATATATTTT. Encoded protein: CASSLGASSGNTIYF.

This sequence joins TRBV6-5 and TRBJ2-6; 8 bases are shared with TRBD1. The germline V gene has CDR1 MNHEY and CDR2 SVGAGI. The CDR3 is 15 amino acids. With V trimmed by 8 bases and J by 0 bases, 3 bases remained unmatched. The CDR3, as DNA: TGTGCCAGCGGGACAGGCAGCTCTGGGGCCAACGTCCTGACTTTC. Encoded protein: CASGTGSSGANVLTF.

This CDR3 reads CASSIQGQGSQPQHF. CDR3 nucleotide sequence: TGTGCCAGTAGTATACAGGGACAGGGAAGTCAGCCCCAGCATTTT. The genes are TRBV19 and TRBJ1-5, with 9 bases aligning to TRBD1. Germline values: CDR1 LNHDA, CDR2 SQIVND (reference sequence). V lost 2 bases, J lost 6 bases, and 5 bases stayed unmatched. CDR3 size: 15 residues.